Here is one TCR beta chain with its context. Germline assignment: CDR1 SQVTM and CDR2 ANQGSEA. Trimming cost V 1 base and J 3 bases, with 10 bases left between them. This CDR3 is built from 13 residues. The data derive from a study of blood T cell repertoires in COVID-19. Study-level information: Whether acute or convalescent, the COVID-19 samples came from the United States, Italy and Spain. Nucleic acid was either cDNA or gDNA, and it came from T cells, B-cell-depleted T cells, or PBMCs.

Per the study methods: Estimation of nucleated cell counts was performed using reference gene primer amplification. Clones were read by immunoSEQ multiplex PCR, and TCRdb kept only the in-frame ones, dropping some. D and trimming were read from the DNA, whereas the V and J calls and clone size are those reported in that table. The top ten hold 6.5% to 8.5% of the sample, which has roughly 75,000 clones, over 75% seen once. The sequenced sample consisted of peripheral blood. This clonotype was obtained from a human donor in a cohort sampled during active COVID-19. The rearrangement uses TRBV29-1 and TRBJ2-7; a possible D gene is TRBD1 (6 bases). The CDR3 coding sequence is TGCAGCGTTGAAGGGCAGGGGATCTACGAGCAGTACTTC. Translating gives CSVEGQGIYEQYF.